A selection of T cell receptor beta chains follows, all from one sample in a study of T cell changes during pregnancy in multiple sclerosis. Assay: immunoSEQ multiplex PCR; the TCRdb copy retains only in-frame clones and omits some. The sample lists around 36,000 clones, more than 85% occurring once. The material sequenced was CD8+ T cells from peripheral blood mononuclear cells, taken in the first trimester of pregnancy. These receptors were taken from a female donor with multiple sclerosis, enrolled in a pregnancy study. Each CDR3 is given with its conserved first and last residue. The order of the fields is V gene, D gene, J gene, clone size, CDR3 protein, CDR3 DNA. A D gene is named only where the DNA matches it firmly. Only part of the rows carry a size: once, few, many, or a class if the clone is expanded.

V: TRBV4-1
D: .
J: TRBJ2-7
size: once
CDR3: CASSQGAGSYEQYF
DNA: TGCGCCAGCAGCCAAGGAGCAGGTTCCTACGAGCAGTACTTC

V: TRBV27
D: TRBD1
J: TRBJ1-6
size: .
CDR3: CASSLVQGQGPQSLHF
DNA: TGTGCCAGCAGTTTAGTGCAGGGACAGGGCCCTCAGTCCCTCCACTTT

V: TRBV19
D: .
J: TRBJ2-7
size: .
CDR3: CASSMVGVREQYF
DNA: TGTGCCAGTAGTATGGTAGGAGTACGCGAGCAGTACTTC

V: TRBV29-1
D: TRBD1
J: TRBJ1-1
size: .
CDR3: CSVWDRGQAFF
DNA: TGCAGCGTCTGGGACAGGGGACAAGCTTTCTTT

V: TRBV5-1
D: TRBD2
J: TRBJ2-7
size: .
CDR3: CASSSGASYEQYF
DNA: TGCGCCAGCAGCAGCGGGGCCTCCTACGAGCAGTACTTC

V: TRBV11-2
D: .
J: TRBJ2-5
size: .
CDR3: CASSSEVETQYF
DNA: TGTGCCAGCAGCTCGGAGGTGGAGACCCAGTACTTC

V: TRBV5-4
D: .
J: TRBJ1-4
size: .
CDR3: CASSFSGATNEKLFF
DNA: TGTGCCAGCAGCTTTTCAGGGGCAACTAATGAAAAACTGTTTTTT

V: TRBV2
D: .
J: TRBJ2-2
size: .
CDR3: CASKGVSGELFF
DNA: TGTGCCAGCAAGGGGGTCAGCGGGGAGCTGTTTTTT

V: TRBV11-3
D: .
J: TRBJ2-1
size: .
CDR3: CASGSRGGEQFF
DNA: TGTGCCAGCGGCTCTAGGGGTGGTGAGCAGTTCTTC

V: TRBV9
D: TRBD2
J: TRBJ2-7
size: .
CDR3: CASSVAASGVYEQYF
DNA: TGTGCCAGCAGCGTAGCGGCTAGCGGGGTTTACGAGCAGTACTTC

V: TRBV11-3
D: TRBD2
J: TRBJ2-3
size: .
CDR3: CASSFPGGSTDTQYF
DNA: TGTGCCAGCAGCTTCCCGGGGGGGAGCACAGATACGCAGTATTTT

V: TRBV5-4
D: .
J: TRBJ1-2
size: once
CDR3: CASSFGQQINYGYTF
DNA: TGTGCCAGCAGCTTTGGACAGCAGATTAACTATGGCTACACCTTC

V: TRBV19
D: .
J: TRBJ1-2
size: once
CDR3: CASSLTETSNYGYTF
DNA: TGTGCCAGTAGTTTGACAGAAACCTCGAACTATGGCTACACCTTC

V: TRBV6-5
D: .
J: TRBJ2-7
size: .
CDR3: CASSYGLGGSYEQYF
DNA: TGTGCCAGCAGCTACGGCCTCGGGGGCTCCTACGAGCAGTACTTC

V: TRBV6-6
D: TRBD1
J: TRBJ2-7
size: .
CDR3: CASRDRGLHYEQYF
DNA: TGTGCCAGCAGGGACAGGGGGTTACACTACGAGCAGTACTTC

V: TRBV9
D: TRBD2
J: TRBJ2-1
size: .
CDR3: CASRGDGTSAATNLLYNEQFF
DNA: TGTGCCAGCAGGGGGGACGGGACTAGCGCCGCAACTAATTTACTATACAATGAGCAGTTCTTC

V: TRBV19
D: TRBD1
J: TRBJ1-2
size: .
CDR3: CASSIDPGTGDYGYTF
DNA: TGTGCCAGTAGTATAGACCCCGGGACAGGGGACTATGGCTACACCTTC

V: TRBV19
D: TRBD1
J: TRBJ1-2
size: .
CDR3: CASLDSRQGGYTF
DNA: TGTGCCAGTCTTGACTCAAGACAGGGCGGCTACACCTTC

V: TRBV5-6
D: TRBD1
J: TRBJ1-2
size: .
CDR3: CASSLAVGQGVVYGYTF
DNA: TGTGCCAGCAGCTTGGCCGTAGGACAGGGAGTAGTTTATGGCTACACCTTC

V: TRBV5-5
D: TRBD1
J: TRBJ2-5
size: .
CDR3: CASSPRGQGTETQYF
DNA: TGTGCCAGCAGCCCTCGGGGACAGGGAACAGAGACCCAGTACTTC

V: TRBV5-6
D: .
J: TRBJ2-1
size: .
CDR3: CASSLLPVTDNEQFF
DNA: TGTGCCAGCAGCTTGCTTCCGGTTACTGACAATGAGCAGTTCTTC

V: TRBV6-6
D: .
J: TRBJ2-7
size: .
CDR3: CASMFDGSEQYF
DNA: TGTGCCAGCATGTTCGACGGGTCCGAGCAGTACTTC

V: TRBV19
D: .
J: TRBJ2-4
size: .
CDR3: CASSIRTAQNIQYF
DNA: TGTGCCAGTAGTATTCGGACAGCGCAAAACATTCAGTACTTC

V: TRBV7-9
D: .
J: TRBJ2-1
size: .
CDR3: CASSLDPTAYVSEQFF
DNA: TGTGCCAGCAGCTTAGACCCCACAGCCTACGTTAGTGAGCAGTTCTTC

V: TRBV28
D: TRBD2
J: TRBJ2-7
size: once
CDR3: CASSPLAGGFEQYF
DNA: TGTGCCAGCAGTCCCCTAGCGGGGGGGTTCGAGCAGTACTTC

V: TRBV4-2
D: TRBD1
J: TRBJ2-7
size: .
CDR3: CASSQQGTGGEYEQYF
DNA: TGTGCCAGCAGCCAACAAGGCACAGGGGGAGAGTACGAGCAGTACTTC

V: TRBV7-7
D: TRBD2
J: TRBJ2-5
size: .
CDR3: CASSLAGGETQYF
DNA: TGTGCTAGCAGCTTAGCCGGGGGGGAGACCCAGTACTTC

V: TRBV11-2
D: TRBD1
J: TRBJ1-4
size: .
CDR3: CASRSGQGAHFEKLFF
DNA: TGTGCCAGCAGAAGTGGACAGGGGGCGCATTTTGAAAAACTGTTTTTT

V: TRBV6-1
D: TRBD2
J: TRBJ2-1
size: .
CDR3: CASSETAGGHNEQFF
DNA: TGTGCCAGCAGTGAAACGGCGGGGGGGCACAATGAGCAGTTCTTC

V: TRBV4-1
D: .
J: TRBJ2-3
size: .
CDR3: CASSPAPTETDTQYF
DNA: TGCGCCAGCAGCCCAGCCCCGACAGAAACAGATACGCAGTATTTT

V: TRBV11-2
D: TRBD2
J: TRBJ2-5
size: once
CDR3: CASRTGLAETQYF
DNA: TGTGCCAGCAGAACGGGACTAGCCGAGACCCAGTACTTC

V: TRBV6-5
D: .
J: TRBJ1-1
size: .
CDR3: CASSRGVTMNTEAFF
DNA: TGTGCCAGCAGCCGCGGGGTTACCATGAACACTGAAGCTTTCTTT

V: TRBV29-1
D: TRBD1
J: TRBJ1-2
size: .
CDR3: CSVEGGTGGDYGYTF
DNA: TGCAGCGTTGAAGGCGGGACAGGGGGGGACTATGGCTACACCTTC

V: TRBV14
D: .
J: TRBJ1-2
size: .
CDR3: CASSQGVGLQGSNYGYTF
DNA: TGTGCCAGCAGCCAAGGAGTAGGGTTGCAGGGTTCTAACTATGGCTACACCTTC

V: TRBV2
D: TRBD1
J: TRBJ1-4
size: .
CDR3: CASERAGTGPEKLFF
DNA: TGTGCCAGCGAAAGGGCAGGGACAGGGCCTGAAAAACTGTTTTTT

V: TRBV9
D: .
J: TRBJ2-5
size: .
CDR3: CASSPVTGQETQYF
DNA: TGTGCCAGCAGCCCGGTGACAGGCCAAGAGACCCAGTACTTC

V: TRBV10-3
D: .
J: TRBJ1-5
size: .
CDR3: CAISGKETSNQPQHF
DNA: TGTGCCATCAGTGGGAAGGAGACCAGCAATCAGCCCCAGCATTTT

V: TRBV19
D: TRBD1
J: TRBJ1-1
size: .
CDR3: CASSPRDRGLNTEAFF
DNA: TGTGCCAGTAGTCCCCGGGACAGGGGCCTGAACACTGAAGCTTTCTTT

V: TRBV27
D: .
J: TRBJ2-7
size: .
CDR3: CASSFRGPYEQYF
DNA: TGTGCCAGCAGTTTCAGAGGGCCATACGAGCAGTACTTC

V: TRBV7-6
D: TRBD2
J: TRBJ2-3
size: .
CDR3: CASGSGGFSTDTQYF
DNA: TGTGCCAGCGGTAGCGGGGGGTTTAGCACAGATACGCAGTATTTT

V: TRBV19
D: TRBD1
J: TRBJ2-7
size: .
CDR3: CASSPTGSYEQYF
DNA: TGTGCCAGTAGTCCGACAGGGTCCTACGAGCAGTACTTC

V: TRBV7-6
D: .
J: TRBJ2-1
size: .
CDR3: CASSATVVRGTYNEQFF
DNA: TGTGCCAGCAGCGCCACGGTAGTGCGGGGCACCTACAATGAGCAGTTCTTC

V: TRBV4-1
D: .
J: TRBJ2-2
size: once
CDR3: CASSQESPLVGELFF
DNA: TGCGCCAGCAGCCAAGAAAGCCCACTCGTCGGGGAGCTGTTTTTT

V: TRBV27
D: TRBD1
J: TRBJ1-3
size: .
CDR3: CASSSPGTAGNTIYF
DNA: TGTGCCAGCAGTTCCCCCGGGACAGCTGGAAACACCATATATTTT

V: TRBV2
D: .
J: TRBJ2-3
size: .
CDR3: CASSHLDYPKTDTQYF
DNA: TGTGCCAGCAGCCATCTGGACTACCCAAAAACAGATACGCAGTATTTT

V: TRBV19
D: TRBD2
J: TRBJ2-1
size: .
CDR3: CASSWVLLAGSSYNEQFF
DNA: TGTGCCAGTAGTTGGGTTCTCTTAGCGGGGAGCTCCTACAATGAGCAGTTCTTC

V: TRBV6-4
D: TRBD1
J: TRBJ2-3
size: .
CDR3: CASSDGTGATDTQYF
DNA: TGTGCCAGCAGTGATGGGACAGGGGCCACAGATACGCAGTATTTT

V: TRBV7-9
D: TRBD1
J: TRBJ1-6
size: .
CDR3: CASSRTNTGVYNSPLHF
DNA: TGTGCCAGCAGCCGAACGAACACAGGGGTGTATAATTCACCCCTCCACTTT

V: TRBV4-1
D: TRBD1
J: TRBJ1-5
size: .
CDR3: CASSQDDRVLHF
DNA: TGCGCCAGCAGCCAAGATGACAGGGTCTTGCATTTT

V: TRBV6-6
D: TRBD2
J: TRBJ2-1
size: .
CDR3: CASSTPFSGDYNEQFF
DNA: TGTGCCAGCAGTACCCCCTTTAGCGGGGACTACAATGAGCAGTTCTTC